The 29 T cell receptor beta chains reported below all come from one sample, sequenced in a study of blood T cell repertoires in COVID-19. Only in-frame clones appear in the TCRdb table, and some are missing; sequencing was by immunoSEQ multiplex PCR. The table has 100,000 to 150,000 clones, around 87% seen once. The sequenced sample was peripheral blood. These receptors originate from a woman between 55 and 75 years old with acute or convalescent COVID-19.

This clone was seen a few times. This chain links TRBV7-6 with TRBJ2-7; the match to TRBD2 covers 12 bases. Looked up from germline, CDR1 is SGHVS and CDR2 is FNYEAQ. The CDR3 covers 15 residues. With 5 bases clipped from V and 2 bases from J, the junction kept 4 bases outside the gene matches. In DNA, the CDR3 is TGTGCCAGCAGCCGGAGACTAGCGGGGGCCTACGAGCAGTACTTC. Encoded protein: CASSRRLAGAYEQYF.

CDR3 region: CASSQVGTEAFF. DNA of the CDR3: TGTGCCAGCAGCCAAGTTGGGACAGAAGCTTTCTTT. This rearrangement joins TRBV3-1 (or the pseudogene TRBV3-2) to TRBJ1-1; TRBD1 might be the D (6 bases). CDR1 and CDR2 (germline): LGHDT, YNNKEL (reference sequence). V lost 1 base and J lost 8, with 8 bases in between. The length of the CDR3 is 12 residues.

The DNA for the CDR3 is TGTGCCAGCAGTGAAACCAGCGGGACCACAGATACGCAGTATTTT. Its protein is CASSETSGTTDTQYF. This chain links TRBV6-4 with TRBJ2-3, with 7 bases that match TRBD2. Germline values: CDR1 MRHNA, CDR2 SNTAGT. V shed 3 bases and J 2 bases; nucleotides not matched to a gene: 5. The length of the CDR3 is 15 residues.

V usage is TRBV27 and J usage is TRBJ2-5; D is ambiguous. Germline CDR1 reads MNHEY; CDR2 reads SMNVEV (reference sequence). The length of the CDR3 is 12 residues. V dropped 6 bases and J dropped 7 bases, with 12 bases sitting between them. The CDR3, as DNA: TGTGCCAGCAGCCCTCTGCTAGGGACCCAGTACTTC. Its protein is CASSPLLGTQYF.

This chain joins TRBV3-1 (or the pseudogene TRBV3-2) and TRBJ1-3, with 7 bases lining up with TRBD1. The CDR3 sequence is 14 residues long. V lost 4 bases and J lost 4; bases outside the gene matches: 4. Germline V lookup: CDR1 LGHDT, CDR2 YNNKEL (reference sequence). CDR3 DNA: TGTGCCAGCAGCCCGCGGGACAGCGGAAACACCATATATTTT. It yields the protein CASSPRDSGNTIYF.

J is TRBJ1-5 and V is TRBV6-1; a possible D gene is TRBD1 (6 bases). This CDR3 is 16 amino acids long. V was pared by 2 bases and J by 2 bases, with 13 bases between. CDR1 MNHNS and CDR2 SASEGT come from the germline V gene. The CDR3, as DNA: TGTGCCAGCAGTGAAAAAGCAGGGGCCGGCAATCAGCCCCAGCATTTT. Its translation: CASSEKAGAGNQPQHF.

J is TRBJ1-4 and V is TRBV7-9; weak D call: TRBD1 (5 bases). Germline lookup yields CDR1 SEHNR and CDR2 FQNEAQ (reference sequence). The CDR3 covers 14 residues. The V end lost 2 bases, the J end lost 7 bases, and 11 bases lay between the germline ends. The CDR3 nucleotides are TGTGCCAGCAGCTTACAGACAGTGGGTGAAAAACTGTTTTTT. Its translation: CASSLQTVGEKLFF.

The chain combines TRBV5-4 with TRBJ1-1; D unresolved. CDR3 length: 15 amino acids. Germline V CDR1 and CDR2: SGHNT, YYREEE (reference sequence). V was shortened by 3 bases and J by 3 bases, with 15 bases between the two germline ends. In nucleotides, the CDR3 is TGTGCCAGCAGCTCAACTGGTCGATCCCACACTGAAGCTTTCTTT. It yields the protein CASSSTGRSHTEAFF.

The chain has TRBV12-3 or TRBV12-4 and TRBJ1-2; tentatively, D is TRBD1 (5 bases). V was cut by 4 bases and J by 8 bases, with 14 bases left in between. This CDR3 has 13 residues. The CDR3 nucleotides read TGTGCCAGCAGTTGGGGCCCCGCCTGGGGCTACACCTTC. It translates to CASSWGPAWGYTF.

This rearrangement joins TRBV6-2 or TRBV6-3 to TRBJ2-2; possible D gene TRBD2, 6 bases. The CDR3 covers 17 residues. V gave up 5 bases and J gave up 4 bases, with 20 bases separating them. Germline V gives CDR1 MNHEY, CDR2 SVGEGT. CDR3 residues: CASSLPRGTRITGELFF. CDR3 bases: TGTGCCAGCAGTCTTCCTCGGGGGACGCGGATCACCGGGGAGCTGTTTTTT.

The chain employs TRBV7-8 and TRBJ1-3; D might be TRBD1 (6 bases). The CDR3 has 13 amino acids. Trimming stripped 10 bases from V and 4 bases from J, with 14 bases between. Germline values: CDR1 SGHVS, CDR2 FQNEAQ. The CDR3 region is CATTGGRGNTIYF. CDR3 in DNA: TGTGCCACTACCGGGGGGCGGGGAAACACCATATATTTT.

A few counts support this clone. The rearrangement joins TRBV5-1 to TRBJ1-4; perhaps TRBD1 as D (6 bases). Germline CDR1 SGHRS, CDR2 YFSETQ. The CDR3 runs to 14 residues. V gave up 2 bases and J gave up 7 bases, with 12 bases separating them. The CDR3 DNA sequence: TGCGCCAGCAGCTTACAGGGACGGGGTGAAAAACTGTTTTTT. Its translation is CASSLQGRGEKLFF.

The DNA of the CDR3 is TGCGCCAGCAGCTCAACCGGGACAGCTGGAAACACCATATATTTT. Its protein product is CASSSTGTAGNTIYF. The chain recombines TRBV5-1 with TRBJ1-3, with 7 bases lining up with TRBD1. The CDR3 is 15 residues long. V trimming: 3 bases; J trimming: 2 bases; junction bases outside the gene matches: 5. The germline gives CDR1 SGHRS, CDR2 YFSETQ.

The chain is built from TRBV6-5 and TRBJ1-1; TRBD1 agrees at 9 bases. CDR1 and CDR2 from the germline V gene are MNHEY and SVGAGI. This CDR3 region has 16 residues. The trim removed 1 base at V and 9 bases at J, leaving 12 bases unmatched. The CDR3 protein is CASSYYLGTGLAKAFF. CDR3 nucleotide sequence: TGTGCCAGCAGTTACTACCTCGGGACAGGGTTGGCTAAAGCTTTCTTT.

This chain connects TRBV14 to TRBJ2-7, with 14 bases identical to TRBD2. With 4 bases clipped from V and 4 bases from J, the junction kept 6 bases outside the gene matches. The CDR3 is 16 residues long. The V gene's germline CDR1 is SGHDN and CDR2 FVKESK. The CDR3 region has the DNA TGTGCCAGCAGCCGAGGGACTAGCGGGAGTCGGTACGAGCAGTACGTC. Translation: CASSRGTSGSRYEQYV.

V usage is TRBV2 and J usage is TRBJ2-3, with 9 nucleotides matching TRBD2. This CDR3 has 17 residues. CDR1 SNHLY and CDR2 FYNNEI come from the germline V gene. Losses at the gene ends were 2 bases for V and 2 bases for J; bases not matched to a gene: 8. This CDR3 reads CASSERAGGPNTDTQYF. The CDR3, as DNA: TGTGCCAGCAGTGAACGGGCGGGAGGGCCTAACACAGATACGCAGTATTTT.

The V call is TRBV18, the J call TRBJ2-7; perhaps TRBD2 as D (6 bases). The CDR3 spans 13 residues. V was pared by 2 bases and J by 9 bases, with 14 bases between. CDR1 is KGHSH and CDR2 is LQKENI in the germline V gene. The CDR3 DNA reads as TGTGCCAGCTCACCAGGACGGGAGTCCGGGCAGTACTTC. Its translation is CASSPGRESGQYF.

The V gene is TRBV11-2, the J gene TRBJ1-3; no reliable D call. This CDR3 spans 15 amino acids. Trimming left V 2 bases short and J 0 bases short, with 8 bases between. Germline assignment: CDR1 SGHAT and CDR2 FQNNGV. CDR3 loop: CASSLPRASGNTIYF. CDR3 DNA sequence: TGTGCCAGCAGCTTACCCCGAGCCTCTGGAAACACCATATATTTT.

V gene TRBV3-1 (or the pseudogene TRBV3-2) combines with J gene TRBJ2-7; D perhaps matches TRBD1 (5 bases). Germline CDR1 and CDR2: LGHDT and YNNKEL (reference sequence). This CDR3 region has 13 residues. Trimming took 2 bases from V and 8 from J, leaving 13 bases between them. The CDR3 nucleotides read TGTGCCAGCAGCCAAAATCGGGCAGGGCAGCAGTACTTC. Protein product: CASSQNRAGQQYF.

This chain uses TRBV7-9 with TRBJ2-5; D is unclear. The CDR3 extends over 13 amino acids. V lost 5 bases to trimming and J lost 2 bases, with 9 bases between them. Germline V gene data show CDR1 as SEHNR and CDR2 as FQNEAQ (reference sequence). This CDR3 reads CASSRLSQETQYF. The CDR3 nucleotides read TGTGCCAGCAGCCGATTGAGTCAAGAGACCCAGTACTTC.

The chain has TRBV27 and TRBJ1-2; D ambiguous. Trimming shortened V by 1 base and J by 4 bases, and 10 bases separated the two germline ends. The CDR3 sequence is 14 residues long. Germline-derived CDR1 and CDR2 are MNHEY and SMNVEV (reference sequence). The CDR3 coding sequence is TGTGCCAGCAGTTTATACGGGGAGAGCTATGGCTACACCTTC. Its translation is CASSLYGESYGYTF.

This chain uses TRBV4-1 with TRBJ2-4, with 8 bases matching TRBD2. CDR1 MGHRA and CDR2 YSYEKL come from the germline V gene. The CDR3 is 17 amino acids. V gave up 1 base and J gave up 3 bases; unmatched junction bases: 8. CDR3 in amino acids: CASSQVWGLAGKNIQYF. The CDR3 coding sequence is TGCGCCAGCAGCCAAGTTTGGGGGCTAGCGGGCAAAAACATTCAGTACTTC.

The rearrangement uses TRBV6-5 and TRBJ1-2; no clear D. CDR1 is MNHEY and CDR2 is SVGAGI in the germline V gene. The V end lost 7 bases, the J end lost 6 bases, and 15 bases lay between the germline ends. The CDR3 has 13 residues. The CDR3: CASTWGGSHGYTF. CDR3 sequence (DNA): TGTGCCAGCACTTGGGGAGGGTCACATGGCTACACCTTC.

The gene calls are TRBV28 and TRBJ1-2; D is perhaps TRBD1 (6 bases). Trimming stripped 8 bases from V and 4 bases from J, with 8 bases between. Germline V CDR1 and CDR2: MDHEN, SYDVKM. This CDR3 spans 11 amino acids. The CDR3 region is CASQQGYGYTF. The CDR3 DNA follows: TGTGCCAGCCAACAGGGCTATGGCTACACCTTC.

To note about this clone: Other DNA sequences within the sample encode an identical CDR3. The chain links TRBV5-5 to TRBJ1-4; TRBD1 aligns across 7 bases. CDR1 SGHKS and CDR2 YYEKEE come from the germline V gene (reference sequence). The CDR3 is 14 residues long. Unmatched junction bases numbered 5, after V lost 2 bases and J lost 7 bases. CDR3 nucleotide sequence: TGTGCCAGCAGCTTCACAGGGGCTGGTGAAAAACTGTTTTTT. Protein: CASSFTGAGEKLFF.

Here the CDR3 reads CASRAQGAGYGYTF. The CDR3 DNA follows: TGTGCCAGCAGGGCCCAGGGGGCAGGGTATGGCTACACCTTC. This rearrangement joins TRBV2 to TRBJ1-2; 8 bases fit TRBD1. Germline V CDR1 and CDR2: SNHLY, FYNNEI. There are 14 residues in the CDR3. V was pared by 6 bases and J by 5 bases, with 8 bases of the junction left unmatched.

The rearrangement links TRBV2 to TRBJ2-7; D is unresolved. Germline V gene sequence: CDR1 SNHLY, CDR2 FYNNEI. CDR3 size: 13 residues. Trimming took off 3 bases at V and 0 bases at J, with 6 bases between the two ends. CDR3 sequence reads: CASSDQYSYEQYV. CDR3 in DNA: TGTGCCAGCAGTGATCAGTACTCCTACGAGCAGTACGTC.

The rearrangement uses TRBV6-5 and TRBJ1-2; possibly TRBD1 for D (6 bases). CDR1 and CDR2 from the germline V gene are MNHEY and SVGAGI. V was pared by 5 bases and J by 6 bases, with 19 bases between. The CDR3 spans 15 residues. The DNA of the CDR3 is TGTGCCAGCAGTCGAACAGGGTCGAGGGTCGATGGCTACACCTTC. Translation gives CASSRTGSRVDGYTF.

The CDR3 DNA follows: TGCAGCGTTGTGGAGGGGGCATATGGCTACACCTTC. Its protein is CSVVEGAYGYTF. The rearrangement joins TRBV29-1 to TRBJ1-2; 7 bases line up with TRBD1. V lost 4 bases and J lost 5; bases outside the gene matches: 4. Germline CDR1 and CDR2: SQVTM and ANQGSEA. The CDR3 is 12 residues long.